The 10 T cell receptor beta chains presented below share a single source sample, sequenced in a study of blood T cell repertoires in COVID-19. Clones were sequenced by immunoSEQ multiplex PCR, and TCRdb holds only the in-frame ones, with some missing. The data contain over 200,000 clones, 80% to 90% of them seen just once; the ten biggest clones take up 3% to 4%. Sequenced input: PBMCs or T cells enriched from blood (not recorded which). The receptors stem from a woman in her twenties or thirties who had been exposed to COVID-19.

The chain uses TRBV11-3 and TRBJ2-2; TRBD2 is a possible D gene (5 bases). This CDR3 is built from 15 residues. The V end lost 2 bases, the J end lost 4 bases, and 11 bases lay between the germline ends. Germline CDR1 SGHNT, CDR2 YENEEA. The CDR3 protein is CASSLSGFGTGELFF. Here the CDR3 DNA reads TGTGCCAGCAGCTTATCGGGGTTCGGCACCGGGGAGCTGTTTTTT. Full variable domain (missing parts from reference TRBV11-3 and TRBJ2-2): EAGVVQSPRYKIIEKKQPVAFWCNPISGHNTLYWYLQNLGQGPELLIRYENEEAVDDSQLPKDRFSAERLKGVDSTLKIQPAELGDSAVYLCASSLSGFGTGELFFGEGSRLTVL.

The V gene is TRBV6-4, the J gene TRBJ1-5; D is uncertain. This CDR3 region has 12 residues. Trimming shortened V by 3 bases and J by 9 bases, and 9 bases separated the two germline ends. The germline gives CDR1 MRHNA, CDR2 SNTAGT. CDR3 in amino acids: CASSDRGGPQHF. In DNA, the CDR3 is TGTGCCAGCAGTGATCGTGGCGGGCCCCAGCATTTT.

The CDR3 sequence: CASSSDRGRNTGELFF. CDR3 in DNA: TGTGCCAGCTCATCCGACAGGGGCAGGAACACCGGGGAGCTGTTTTTT. The chain links TRBV18 to TRBJ2-2; 8 bases fit TRBD1. The CDR3 runs to 16 residues. Germline values: CDR1 KGHSH, CDR2 LQKENI. The junction had 6 bases not matched to a gene; V was cut back by 5 bases and J by 1 base.

CDR3 coding DNA: TGTGCCAGCAGCTTCTATGGACAGGACAACTACGAGCAGTACTTC. It translates to CASSFYGQDNYEQYF. V usage is TRBV5-6 and J usage is TRBJ2-7; TRBD1 agrees at 7 bases. CDR1 is SGHDT, CDR2 YYEEEE, per germline. The CDR3 runs to 15 residues. V lost 2 bases and J lost 3; bases outside the gene matches: 8.

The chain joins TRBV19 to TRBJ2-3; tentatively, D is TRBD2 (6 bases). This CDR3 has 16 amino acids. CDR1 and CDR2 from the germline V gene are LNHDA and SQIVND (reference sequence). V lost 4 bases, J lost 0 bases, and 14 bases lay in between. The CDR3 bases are TGTGCCAGTAGTAAAACCCTAGCGTCTAGCACAGATACGCAGTATTTT. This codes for CASSKTLASSTDTQYF.

CDR3 loop: CASSPGLAGGNEQFF. CDR3 nucleotide sequence: TGTGCCAGTAGTCCGGGACTAGCGGGAGGGAATGAGCAGTTCTTC. The rearrangement links TRBV19 to TRBJ2-1; TRBD2 matches 16 bases. The CDR3 contains 15 residues. Germline values: CDR1 LNHDA, CDR2 SQIVND (reference sequence). Germline trimming cut 5 bases from V and 7 bases from J; bases unmatched to any gene: 2. Complete variable domain (other parts from reference TRBV19 and TRBJ2-1): DGGITQSPKYLFRKEGQNVTLSCEQNLNHDAMYWYRQDPGQGLRLIYYSQIVNDFQKGDIAEGYSVSREKKESFPLTVTSAQKNPTAFYLCASSPGLAGGNEQFFGPGTRLTVL.

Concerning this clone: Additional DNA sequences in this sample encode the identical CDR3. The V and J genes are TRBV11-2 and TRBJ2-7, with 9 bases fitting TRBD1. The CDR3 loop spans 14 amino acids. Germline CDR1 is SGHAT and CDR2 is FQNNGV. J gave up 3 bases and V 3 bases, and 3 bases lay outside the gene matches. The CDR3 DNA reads TGTGCCAGCAGCTTGGGGACAGGGAGCTACGAGCAGTACTTC. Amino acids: CASSLGTGSYEQYF.

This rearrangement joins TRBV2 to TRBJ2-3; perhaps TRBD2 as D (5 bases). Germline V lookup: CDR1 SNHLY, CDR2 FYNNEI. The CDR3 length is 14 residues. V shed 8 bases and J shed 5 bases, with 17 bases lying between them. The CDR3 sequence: CASLLRGSQDTQYF. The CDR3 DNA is TGTGCCAGCCTCCTCCGGGGTTCCCAAGATACGCAGTATTTT.

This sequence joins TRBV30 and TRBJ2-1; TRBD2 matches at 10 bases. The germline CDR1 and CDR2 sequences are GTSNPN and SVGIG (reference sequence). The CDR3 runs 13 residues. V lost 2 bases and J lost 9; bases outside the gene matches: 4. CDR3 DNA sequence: TGTGCCTGGAGTCTAGCGGGAGTGGGTGAGCAGTTCTTC. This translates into CAWSLAGVGEQFF.

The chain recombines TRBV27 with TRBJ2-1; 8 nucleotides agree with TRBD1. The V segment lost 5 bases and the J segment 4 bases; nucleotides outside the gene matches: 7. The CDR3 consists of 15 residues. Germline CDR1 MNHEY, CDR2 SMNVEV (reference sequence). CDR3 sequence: CASSPGTGVYNEQFF. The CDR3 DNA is TGTGCCAGCAGTCCGGGGACAGGTGTTTACAATGAGCAGTTCTTC.